A selection of T cell receptor beta chains follows, all from one sample in a study of response to subunit inactivated influenza vaccine. TCRdb called the RT-PCR reads again in MiXCR, with one record for every CDR3 protein. This sample has approximately 500,000 distinct CDR3 sequences; 13% occur once, and the top ten carry around 13%. Sequencing used PBMCs from blood, obtained about 40 days after vaccination. All receptors derive from a man aged 50 to 60 who received an inactivated influenza vaccine. CDR3s include the opening cysteine and the closing phenylalanine or tryptophan. D genes are given only for firm matches. Some rows have no size entry. The others give once, few or many, or a class for an expanded clone.

cdr3_nt | cdr3_aa | d_call | j_call | v_call | cdr3_length | clone_size
TGCAGTGCTGTAACTAGCGAACCCTTCACAGATACGCAGTATTTT | CSAVTSEPFTDTQYF | TRBD2 | TRBJ2-3 | TRBV20-1 | 15 | .
TGTGCCAGCAGCCAAGGGACTAGCACAGATACGCAGTATTTT | CASSQGTSTDTQYF | . | TRBJ2-3 | TRBV14 | 14 | .
TGCGCCAGCAGCTTACAGGGGGCGGGAACTGAAGCTTTCTTT | CASSLQGAGTEAFF | TRBD1 | TRBJ1-1 | TRBV5-1 | 14 | .
TGTGCCAGCAGCTTAATGACAGAGTTAGCCAAAAACATTCAGTACTTC | CASSLMTELAKNIQYF | . | TRBJ2-4 | TRBV5-4 | 16 | many
TGCAGTGCTAGAGACGACGGAACCTACGAGCAGTACTTC | CSARDDGTYEQYF | . | TRBJ2-7 | TRBV20-1 | 13 | few
TGTGCCAGCTCACTACAGGGGGCCCAAGAGACCCAGTACTTC | CASSLQGAQETQYF | TRBD1 | TRBJ2-5 | TRBV5-1 | 14 | many
TGTGCCAGCAGCCCCCAGCCTCAGGGGGGCAATCAGCCCCAGCATTTT | CASSPQPQGGNQPQHF | TRBD1 | TRBJ1-5 | TRBV7-2 | 16 | many
TGTGCCAGCAGCTTATCACAGATTACCTATGGCTACACCTTC | CASSLSQITYGYTF | . | TRBJ1-2 | TRBV5-6 | 14 | .
TGTGCCAGCAGCCTGACCATGTCCACCGGGGAGCTGTTTTTT | CASSLTMSTGELFF | . | TRBJ2-2 | TRBV4-2 | 14 | many
TGTGCCAGCAGTTTTTTAGGGGGAGGGACTGAAGCTTTCTTT | CASSFLGGGTEAFF | . | TRBJ1-1 | TRBV6-5 | 14 | many
TGTGCCAGCAGTTCAGGGCCAGGAAGAAATTCACCCCTCCACTTT | CASSSGPGRNSPLHF | . | TRBJ1-6 | TRBV6-5 | 15 | .
TGCGCCAGCAGCGCATCCGGGACAGGGGGATCTGAAGCTTTCTTT | CASSASGTGGSEAFF | TRBD1 | TRBJ1-1 | TRBV4-1 | 15 | .
TGCAGTGCCACCCGTCGGGGACAGGGAGGGGGTTACAATGAGCAGTTCTTC | CSATRRGQGGGYNEQFF | TRBD1 | TRBJ2-1 | TRBV20-1 | 17 | few
TGTGCCAGCAGCTTAGACCCGAGCTTCGGCGAGCAGTACTTC | CASSLDPSFGEQYF | . | TRBJ2-7 | TRBV7-2 | 14 | few
TGTGCCAGCAGCTTGAATCCGGGACAGGACACTGAAGCTTTCTTT | CASSLNPGQDTEAFF | TRBD1 | TRBJ1-1 | TRBV5-5 | 15 | .
TGTGCCAGCAGTTTATGGCAGAGGGGCACAGATACGCAGTATTTT | CASSLWQRGTDTQYF | . | TRBJ2-3 | TRBV12-3/TRBV12-4 | 15 | .
TGTGCCAGCAGCCCTCTGGTAGCTAATACAGATACGCAGTATTTT | CASSPLVANTDTQYF | . | TRBJ2-3 | TRBV7-2 | 15 | .
TGCGCCAGCAGCCGGGGACTAGCGGGGAACAATGAGCAGTTCTTC | CASSRGLAGNNEQFF | TRBD2 | TRBJ2-1 | TRBV5-1 | 15 | many
TGCGCCAGCAGCCAACCGCCGGGACAGTCAGGATTCACAGATACGCAGTATTTT | CASSQPPGQSGFTDTQYF | TRBD1 | TRBJ2-3 | TRBV5-1 | 18 | few
TGTGCCAGCAGCCGCTTCCGCTCCTACGAGCAGTACTTC | CASSRFRSYEQYF | . | TRBJ2-7 | TRBV11-1 | 13 | few
TGTGCCTGGGATACTAGCGGGGGGACCGGGGAGCTGTTTTTT | CAWDTSGGTGELFF | TRBD2 | TRBJ2-2 | TRBV30 | 14 | .
TGTGCCAGTAGCCACGGGATCCAAGAGACCCAGTACTTC | CASSHGIQETQYF | . | TRBJ2-5 | TRBV19 | 13 | .
TGCGCCAGCAGCCAAGGGGCCCCACCTAGCCAATACGAGCAGTACTTC | CASSQGAPPSQYEQYF | . | TRBJ2-7 | TRBV4-1 | 16 | .
TGTGCCAGCAGTTTACTGGGACTAGCACGAATCGCCTACAATGAGCAGTTCTTC | CASSLLGLARIAYNEQFF | TRBD2 | TRBJ2-1 | TRBV27 | 18 | many
TGTGCCAGAAGCTTCAGTGAGTATAGCAATCAGCCCCAGCATTTT | CARSFSEYSNQPQHF | . | TRBJ1-5 | TRBV5-3 | 15 | .
TGTGCCAGCAGCCAAGTGGGACAGGGAGGTTCACCCCTCCACTTT | CASSQVGQGGSPLHF | TRBD1 | TRBJ1-6 | TRBV3-1 | 15 | few
TGTGCCAGTAGTGAGACCGGGGGGGCCTCCTACAATGAGCAGTTCTTC | CASSETGGASYNEQFF | TRBD2 | TRBJ2-1 | TRBV19 | 16 | many
TGTGCCAGCTCACCACTGGGGAACAGGAACACTGAAGCTTTCTTT | CASSPLGNRNTEAFF | . | TRBJ1-1 | TRBV18 | 15 | .
TGCGCCAGCAGCTTGGGGGGAGGGGCGAATTCACCCCTCCACTTT | CASSLGGGANSPLHF | . | TRBJ1-6 | TRBV5-1 | 15 | many
TGTGCCAGCAGCTCTAACAGGAAGGATAATGAAAAACTGTTTTTT | CASSSNRKDNEKLFF | . | TRBJ1-4 | TRBV11-2 | 15 | many
TGTGCCAGCAGCCCCCAGACAGGGGGAAATCAGCCCCAGCATTTT | CASSPQTGGNQPQHF | TRBD1 | TRBJ1-5 | TRBV4-2 | 15 | many
TGCTGTGCTAGAGACCTAGCGGGGGACAGCTCCTACAATGAGCAGTTCTTC | CCARDLAGDSSYNEQFF | TRBD2 | TRBJ2-1 | TRBV20-1 | 17 | .
TGTGCCAGCAGTTGGGACAGGGACAACGAGCAGTACTTC | CASSWDRDNEQYF | TRBD1 | TRBJ2-7 | TRBV28 | 13 | few
TGTGCCAGCAGAAAGGGACAGGGGATTAATGAAAAACTGTTTTTT | CASRKGQGINEKLFF | TRBD1 | TRBJ1-4 | TRBV12-3/TRBV12-4 | 15 | few
TGCAGCGCGACGCCCGGCCAAGGAGGAAACACCATATATTTT | CSATPGQGGNTIYF | . | TRBJ1-3 | TRBV29-1 | 14 | many
TGTGCCAGCAGTCCTCCAGACTTAACCGGGGAGCTGTTTTTT | CASSPPDLTGELFF | . | TRBJ2-2 | TRBV28 | 14 | .
TGTGCCAGCAGTATGACAGGGAGCACAGATACGCAGTATTTT | CASSMTGSTDTQYF | TRBD1 | TRBJ2-3 | TRBV12-3/TRBV12-4 | 14 | few
TGTGCCAGCAGTAAGTTCTTCTCCGGGACATTCGAGCAGTACTTC | CASSKFFSGTFEQYF | . | TRBJ2-7 | TRBV6-2/TRBV6-3 | 15 | few
TGTGCCAGCAGCCACCCTGGACCTGGGACAGGGTACTTAGGGGAGACCCAGTACTTC | CASSHPGPGTGYLGETQYF | TRBD1 | TRBJ2-5 | TRBV3-1 | 19 | .
TGCGCCAGCAGCCAACTTAACCCCGGGCACAGCATTCAGTACTTC | CASSQLNPGHSIQYF | . | TRBJ2-4 | TRBV4-1 | 15 | few
TGTGCCATCAGTGAGTCGGCCGGTACCTACGAGCAGTACTTC | CAISESAGTYEQYF | . | TRBJ2-7 | TRBV10-3 | 14 | few
TGTGCCAGCAGCTGGACAGTACTAGCGGGGGCCCAGTACTTC | CASSWTVLAGAQYF | TRBD2 | TRBJ2-5 | TRBV5-5 | 14 | .
TGTGCCAGCAGTTTTGGCAGCACTATAAATCAGCCCCAGCATTTT | CASSFGSTINQPQHF | . | TRBJ1-5 | TRBV12-3/TRBV12-4 | 15 | .
TGTGCCAGCAGTCCCAGACAGGAGACGAACTCCGGCTACACCTTC | CASSPRQETNSGYTF | . | TRBJ1-2 | TRBV6-1 | 15 | few
TGTGCCACCGGGACAGGGACCTACGAGCAGTACTTC | CATGTGTYEQYF | TRBD1 | TRBJ2-7 | TRBV6-1 | 12 | few
TGCGCCAGCAGCCCTTACCGGGGGGTTATCGCTAATGAAAAACTGTTTTTT | CASSPYRGVIANEKLFF | . | TRBJ1-4 | TRBV5-1 | 17 | few
TGCAGCGTCGTTCTAGGGACGGGAGTTAGGAATGAGCAGTTCTTC | CSVVLGTGVRNEQFF | . | TRBJ2-1 | TRBV29-1 | 15 | .
TGTGCCAGCAGCTTATCGCCCCCCCATACGTCCGATGGCTACACCTTC | CASSLSPPHTSDGYTF | . | TRBJ1-2 | TRBV7-9 | 16 | .
TGTGCCAGCAGTTTAGGTCAGGGGAGTACTTCGGAGCAGTTCTTC | CASSLGQGSTSEQFF | . | TRBJ2-1 | TRBV12-3/TRBV12-4 | 15 | .
TGCAGCGTTGGGGACCCAGATACGCAGTATTTT | CSVGDPDTQYF | . | TRBJ2-3 | TRBV29-1 | 11 | few
TGCAGTGCGCGCTCTACTAGCGGTGGTGGGGAGACCCAGTACTTC | CSARSTSGGGETQYF | TRBD2 | TRBJ2-5 | TRBV20-1 | 15 | few
TGTGCCAGCAGCTCTAGGATTACAGGGGGCCGCGTTTCATACGAGCAGTACTTC | CASSSRITGGRVSYEQYF | TRBD1 | TRBJ2-7 | TRBV11-2 | 18 | few
TGCGCCAGCAGCTCAATGGGGGGGACTAGCTCGGGCGAGCAGTACTTC | CASSSMGGTSSGEQYF | TRBD2 | TRBJ2-7 | TRBV5-1 | 16 | .
TGCGCCAGCAGTACCGGGACTAGCGGGAGCGAGGGGCAGTATTTT | CASSTGTSGSEGQYF | TRBD2 | TRBJ2-3 | TRBV5-1 | 15 | .
TGTGCCAGCAGCTTGACTAGCGGTCATGCCTACGAGCAGTACTTC | CASSLTSGHAYEQYF | TRBD2 | TRBJ2-7 | TRBV7-6 | 15 | .
TGTGCCAGCAGTACTACGGACAGAGGCAATCAGCCCCAGCATTTT | CASSTTDRGNQPQHF | . | TRBJ1-5 | TRBV12-3/TRBV12-4 | 15 | few
TGCAGCGTTGAAACGGCGGGGGGGCCCACAGATACGCAGTATTTT | CSVETAGGPTDTQYF | TRBD2 | TRBJ2-3 | TRBV29-1 | 15 | .